This record looks at one T cell receptor beta chain sequence and its context. Its antigen is currently unknown. This sample stems from a study of early stage breast cancer tumors. On the study more broadly: The ER+/PR+/HER2- tumors included seven or eight ductal and a handful of lobular carcinomas. Points from the study as a whole: Tumor and normal breast were distinguished via blood comparison in 14 of 16 patients.

This CDR3 spans 16 amino acids. The V end lost 5 bases, the J end lost 2 bases, and 16 bases lay between the germline ends. CDR1 is SEHNR, CDR2 FQNEAQ, per germline (reference sequence). Sequencing was performed with immunoSEQ multiplex PCR; in TCRdb, only in-frame clones are kept and a portion is missing. The sample has about 31,000 clones, 70% to 75% seen once. The V and J genes are TRBV7-9 and TRBJ2-1; TRBD2 might be the D (5 bases). Material for sequencing was blood. This sequence was found in a person aged 35-49 years with breast cancer. The DNA for the CDR3 is TGTGCCAGCAGCCTTGGAGGACTCGGGGCCTACAATGAGCAGTTCTTC. It is translated as CASSLGGLGAYNEQFF.